One and the same sample provided the 10 T cell receptor beta chains below, sequenced in a study of T cells in Graves' hyperthyroidism and ophthalmopathy. Amplification targeted TCR beta CDR3 regions from RNA transcripts. A first-round RT-PCR of the TCR CDR3 used the HTBI primer set. Via MiXCR, TCRdb re-called the multiplex PCR reads, giving one row per CDR3 protein. The sample holds approximately 430,000 distinct CDR3 sequences, around a sixth seen once. Sequencing was carried out using blood. Receptors originate from a woman between 18 and 29 years old with Graves' hyperthyroidism.

Many counts were recorded for this clonotype. V usage is TRBV29-1 and J usage is TRBJ2-3; maybe TRBD1 (6 bases). V shed 7 bases and J shed 2 bases, with 13 bases lying between them. CDR1 and CDR2 (germline): SQVTM, ANQGSEA. The CDR3 has 13 residues. For the CDR3, the DNA is TGCAGCGCCGGACAGCTCCTCACAGATACGCAGTATTTT. Translated: CSAGQLLTDTQYF.

This clonotype was detected many times. The chain joins TRBV9 to TRBJ2-1; 12 bases align to TRBD2. From germline, CDR1 is SGDLS and CDR2 YYNGEE. CDR3 length equals 14 residues. The V gene end was trimmed by 3 bases and the J gene end by 8 bases; junction bases not matched to a gene: 3. CDR3 in amino acids: CASSARLAGDEQFF. CDR3 nucleotide sequence: TGTGCCAGCAGCGCACGACTAGCGGGAGATGAGCAGTTCTTC.

This clonotype was counted a few times. V and J are TRBV6-1 and TRBJ2-1; the D is unclear. Trimming removed 7 bases from V and 3 bases from J, with 10 bases in between. This CDR3 is built from 13 residues. From germline, CDR1 is MNHNS and CDR2 SASEGT. CDR3 sequence reads: CASKTANYNEQFF. The CDR3 DNA follows: TGTGCCAGCAAGACGGCCAACTACAATGAGCAGTTCTTC.

This clonotype was observed at least ten times. The chain couples TRBV7-8 to TRBJ2-1, with TRBD2 identical over 14 bases. The length of the CDR3 is 20 residues. V shed 0 bases and J 4 bases; nucleotides not matched to a gene: 11. Germline V CDR1 and CDR2: SGHVS, FQNEAQ. The CDR3 region has the DNA TGTGCCAGCAGCTTAGCCGCAGGAACCGGGACTAGCGGGAGTTACAATGAGCAGTTCTTC. Its protein product is CASSLAAGTGTSGSYNEQFF.

This clonotype was counted at least ten times. The chain combines TRBV6-2 or TRBV6-3 with TRBJ2-1, with 8 bases identical to TRBD2. The junction had 9 bases not matched to a gene; V was cut back by 7 bases and J by 7 bases. The germline V gene encodes CDR1 MNHEY and CDR2 SVGEGT. This CDR3 spans 14 amino acids. CDR3: CASTQRGYRNEQFF. CDR3 nucleotide sequence: TGTGCCAGCACCCAGCGGGGGTACCGGAATGAGCAGTTCTTC.

The sample holds one count of this clonotype. The J gene is TRBJ2-5, the V gene TRBV3-1, with 8 bases that match TRBD2. This CDR3 has 16 amino acids. The V gene end was trimmed by 8 bases and the J gene end by 2 bases; junction bases not matched to a gene: 13. Germline lookup yields CDR1 LGHDT and CDR2 YNNKEL (reference sequence). The CDR3 bases are TGTGCCAGCTCACCACGTCAAGCGGGGGAGCAAGAGACCCAGTACTTC. It is translated as CASSPRQAGEQETQYF.

CDR3 loop: CASSLEEGRWVLSEQFF. The DNA for the CDR3 is TGTGCCAGCAGCTTGGAGGAGGGCAGGTGGGTTTTAAGTGAGCAGTTCTTC. The gene calls are TRBV5-6 and TRBJ2-1; D is perhaps TRBD2 (6 bases). CDR3 length: 17 amino acids. Trimming removed 0 bases at V and 9 bases at J, with 22 bases between. Per the germline V gene, CDR1 is SGHDT and CDR2 is YYEEEE.

This clonotype was detected ten times or more. V gene TRBV2 combines with J gene TRBJ1-5; 8 nucleotides match TRBD1. The J segment lost 0 bases and the V segment lost 5 bases, leaving 9 bases of the junction unmatched. There are 17 residues in the CDR3. CDR1 and CDR2 from the germline V gene are SNHLY and FYNNEI. The CDR3 protein is CASSTGTGFYSNQPQHF. CDR3 coding DNA: TGTGCCAGCAGTACCGGGACAGGATTTTATAGCAATCAGCCCCAGCATTTT.

This clonotype has a count of ten or more. The chain combines TRBV3-1 with TRBJ2-3; no clear D. The germline V gene has CDR1 LGHDT and CDR2 YNNKEL (reference sequence). Between the trimmed V and J ends, which lost 1 base and 3 bases, there was a span of 8 bases. This CDR3 is built from 14 residues. This CDR3 reads CASSQVVTTDTQYF. DNA for the CDR3: TGTGCCAGCAGCCAAGTCGTAACAACAGATACGCAGTATTTT.

This clonotype was recorded a few times. The chain couples TRBV6-2 or TRBV6-3 to TRBJ2-1, with 8 bases identical to TRBD2. V trimming: 5 bases; J trimming: 8 bases; junction bases outside the gene matches: 20. Germline lookup yields CDR1 MNHEY and CDR2 SVGEGT. The CDR3 is 18 residues long. CDR3 nucleotide sequence: TGTGCCAGCAGTCGGGGGGGGGCCAGTCGGGCCCCCGGGGATGAGCAGTTCTTC. It yields the protein CASSRGGASRAPGDEQFF.